A single sample gave rise to the 30 T cell receptor beta chains below, sequenced in a study of identical twins. TCRdb reprocessed the 5' RACE reads with MiXCR, giving one entry per CDR3 protein. The sample has 550,000 to 800,000 distinct CDR3 sequences, roughly 7.2% seen once. These same records also appear under a second study, on yellow fever vaccine responses in identical twins.

Input material: PBMCs. Every receptor here comes from a young woman in good health.

This clonotype appeared a few times. V usage is TRBV7-9 and J usage is TRBJ1-2; D is uncertain. Germline CDR1 reads SEHNR; CDR2 reads FQNEAQ (reference sequence). V shed 11 bases and J shed 3 bases, with 13 bases lying between them. CDR3 length: 12 residues. Here the CDR3 reads CALSYSDYGYTF. As DNA, the CDR3 is TGTGCCTTGTCTTACAGCGACTATGGCTACACCTTC.

V is TRBV12-3 or TRBV12-4 and J is TRBJ2-3; D possibly corresponds to TRBD2 (5 bases). The CDR3 runs 14 residues. Trimming took off 5 bases at V and 4 bases at J, with 13 bases between the two ends. The CDR3 loop reads CASSPLEGPDTQYF. DNA of the CDR3: TGTGCCAGCAGTCCCCTCGAGGGCCCAGATACGCAGTATTTT.

The chain employs TRBV5-1 and TRBJ2-7; D call uncertain. This CDR3 is built from 13 residues. Deletions cut 0 bases from V and 3 bases from J, with 7 bases between. The V gene's germline CDR1 is SGHRS and CDR2 YFSETQ. The CDR3 is CASSLEIGYEQYV. The DNA of the CDR3 is TGCGCCAGCAGCTTGGAAATCGGCTACGAGCAGTACGTC.

The V and J genes are TRBV15 and TRBJ2-1, with D unresolved. CDR1 is LNHNV, CDR2 YYDKDF, per germline (reference sequence). The CDR3 length is 15 residues. V lost 6 bases and J 1 base, leaving 13 bases between the germline ends. Here the CDR3 DNA reads TGTGCCACCAGAAACACCACCAAATCCTACAATGAGCAGTTCTTC. Translated, it gives CATRNTTKSYNEQFF.

This clonotype appeared many times. V and J are TRBV29-1 and TRBJ2-1, with 15 bases identical to TRBD2. V trimming: 7 bases; J trimming: 4 bases; junction bases outside the gene matches: 11. The CDR3 contains 17 residues. Per the germline V gene, CDR1 is SQVTM and CDR2 is ANQGSEA. CDR3 in DNA: TGCAGCGCCGAGGGACTAGCGGGAGGACCGCAATACAATGAGCAGTTCTTC. Translating it yields CSAEGLAGGPQYNEQFF.

This clonotype has ten or more counts. The chain employs TRBV7-9 and TRBJ2-1, with TRBD2 as a possible D gene (6 bases). Trimming shortened V by 5 bases and J by 6 bases, and 17 bases separated the two germline ends. Germline loops: CDR1 SEHNR, CDR2 FQNEAQ (reference sequence). The CDR3 is 15 amino acids. The CDR3 region is CASSPLAGGFNEQFF. The CDR3, as DNA: TGTGCCAGCAGCCCGCTCGCCGGGGGTTTCAATGAGCAGTTCTTC.

The chain couples TRBV7-9 to TRBJ2-7; 9 nucleotides align to TRBD1. V trimming: 4 bases; J trimming: 0 bases; junction bases outside the gene matches: 7. This CDR3 comprises 16 residues. Germline CDR1 and CDR2: SEHNR and FQNEAQ (reference sequence). CDR3 nucleotide sequence: TGTGCCAGCAGCTCAGGGGACAGGGACCCCTCCTACGAGCAGTACTTC. Translation: CASSSGDRDPSYEQYF.

This clonotype was observed at least ten times. The J gene is TRBJ2-1, the V gene TRBV20-1, with TRBD1 matching over 9 bases. CDR3 length equals 14 residues. After removal of 6 bases from V and 9 bases from J, the junction contained 12 bases not matched to a gene. Germline CDR1 DFQATT, CDR2 SNEGSKA (reference sequence). The CDR3 region is CSANPGQGVREQFF. In nucleotides, the CDR3 is TGCAGTGCGAATCCGGGACAGGGTGTTCGTGAGCAGTTCTTC.

The table lists this clonotype with many counts. The rearrangement links TRBV15 to TRBJ2-2; TRBD2 aligns across 10 bases. The ends lost 2 bases at V and 3 bases at J; junction bases unmatched: 6. The CDR3 is 17 residues long. CDR1 is LNHNV, CDR2 YYDKDF, per germline (reference sequence). The CDR3 sequence: CATSRSGTSAHTGELFF. The CDR3 coding sequence is TGTGCCACCAGCAGAAGCGGGACTAGCGCGCACACCGGGGAGCTGTTTTTT. The complete variable domain, with remaining parts taken from reference TRBV15 and TRBJ2-2, reads DAMVIQNPRYQVTQFGKPVTLSCSQTLNHNVMYWYQQKSSQAPKLLFHYYDKDFNNEADTPDNFQSRRPNTSFCFLDIRSPGLGDTAMYLCATSRSGTSAHTGELFFGEGSRLTVL.

This clonotype was observed a few times. The chain joins TRBV6-1 to TRBJ1-4, with a possible D match to TRBD1 (6 bases). The germline V gene has CDR1 MNHNS and CDR2 SASEGT. This CDR3 is 14 amino acids long. Deletions cut 7 bases from V and 7 bases from J, with 16 bases between. The chain's CDR3 is CASTPQGRGEKLFF. The CDR3 DNA follows: TGTGCCAGCACCCCACAGGGAAGGGGTGAAAAACTGTTTTTT.

The chain combines TRBV7-8 with TRBJ2-7; TRBD1 is a possible D gene (7 bases). CDR1 is SGHVS, CDR2 FQNEAQ, per germline. This CDR3 has 16 amino acids. Trimming stripped 5 bases from V and 4 bases from J, with 21 bases between. The CDR3 loop reads CASSSGGQGGGYEQYF. CDR3 nucleotides: TGTGCCAGCAGCAGTGGGGGCCAGGGGGGAGGATACGAGCAGTACTTC.

The rearrangement joins TRBV24-1 to TRBJ2-1, with TRBD2 matching over 8 bases. The CDR3 is 17 residues long. Trimming cost V 6 bases and J 0 bases; bases outside gene matches: 9. Germline CDR1 KGHDR, CDR2 SFDVKD. The CDR3 DNA reads as TGTGCCACCAGTACTGGTAGCGGGGCTCTCTCCTACAATGAGCAGTTCTTC. This codes for CATSTGSGALSYNEQFF.

This clonotype has only a few counts. The J gene is TRBJ2-7, the V gene TRBV25-1; TRBD1 might be the D (6 bases). CDR1 and CDR2 (germline): MGHDK, SYGVNS. The CDR3 runs 15 residues. The V end was cut by 5 bases, the J end by 1 base, with 15 bases between. The CDR3 loop reads CASSSAVTGSYEQYF. In nucleotides, the CDR3 is TGTGCCAGCAGTAGTGCCGTGACAGGTTCCTACGAGCAGTACTTC.

This clonotype was observed many times. The chain combines TRBV5-1 with TRBJ2-3, with TRBD2 matching over 9 bases. Germline V CDR1 and CDR2: SGHRS, YFSETQ. This CDR3 comprises 16 residues. The ends lost 0 bases at V and 1 base at J; junction bases unmatched: 3. The CDR3 sequence: CASSLEVAGGTDTQYF. For the CDR3, the DNA is TGCGCCAGCAGCTTGGAGGTAGCGGGAGGCACAGATACGCAGTATTTT.

This clonotype came up a few times. The V gene is TRBV20-1, the J gene TRBJ2-2; weak D call: TRBD2 (6 bases). The CDR3 extends over 13 amino acids. Germline assignment: CDR1 DFQATT and CDR2 SNEGSKA (reference sequence). V lost 3 bases and J lost 3, with 8 bases in between. The CDR3 DNA reads TGCAGTGCTAGGAGACTAGACACCGGGGAGCTGTTTTTT. This translates into CSARRLDTGELFF.

This chain's CDR3 is CASSDRTSVQETQYF. The CDR3, as DNA: TGTGCCAGCAGTGACCGGACTAGCGTCCAAGAGACCCAGTACTTC. V gene TRBV2 combines with J gene TRBJ2-5; 9 bases are a match to TRBD2. In germline, CDR1 is SNHLY, CDR2 FYNNEI. The V and J ends lost 3 bases and 1 base, in that order; junction bases with no gene match: 3. The CDR3 loop spans 15 amino acids.

The chain couples TRBV6-5 to TRBJ2-3; TRBD2 matches at 7 bases. With V trimmed by 0 bases and J by 7 bases, 4 bases remained unmatched. The germline CDR1 and CDR2 sequences are MNHEY and SVGAGI. CDR3 size: 14 residues. The CDR3, as DNA: TGTGCCAGCAGTTACTCGACTAGCTCGTATACGCAGTATTTT. This translates into CASSYSTSSYTQYF.

On this clonotype: A much larger clone differs from this one at a single base, so this may be a read error. This CDR3 is CDSSSMGTTYNEQFF. The CDR3, as DNA: TGTGACAGCAGCTCCATGGGCACTACCTACAATGAGCAGTTCTTC. The V and J genes are TRBV7-6 and TRBJ2-1; D unresolved. CDR1 is SGHVS and CDR2 is FNYEAQ in the germline V gene. The CDR3 contains 15 residues. Full variable domain (remainder filled in from reference TRBV7-6 and TRBJ2-1): GAGVSQSPRYKVTKRGQDVALRCDPISGHVSLYWYRQALGQGPEFLTYFNYEAQQDKSGLPNDRFSAERPEGSISTLTIQRTEQRDSAMYRCDSSSMGTTYNEQFFGPGTRLTVL.

This chain's CDR3 is CSAAGLLTYEQYF. The CDR3 DNA sequence: TGCAGTGCTGCGGGACTCCTAACCTACGAGCAGTACTTC. The chain is built from TRBV20-1 and TRBJ2-7; a weak D match, TRBD2 (6 bases). Looked up from germline, CDR1 is DFQATT and CDR2 is SNEGSKA (reference sequence). This CDR3 is 13 amino acids long. Trimming stripped 5 bases from V and 2 bases from J, with 13 bases between.

This clonotype was recorded many times. The chain is built from TRBV24-1 and TRBJ2-1; 11 bases map to TRBD1. CDR1 is KGHDR and CDR2 is SFDVKD in the germline V gene. V trimming: 3 bases; J trimming: 3 bases; junction bases outside the gene matches: 3. The CDR3 has 16 amino acids. DNA for the CDR3: TGTGCCACCAGTGATAGGACAGGGGGCCGCTACAATGAGCAGTTCTTC. It translates to CATSDRTGGRYNEQFF.

This rearrangement joins TRBV7-9 to TRBJ2-7; D call uncertain. Between the trimmed V and J ends, which lost 1 base and 12 bases, there was a span of 13 bases. Germline loops: CDR1 SEHNR, CDR2 FQNEAQ (reference sequence). This CDR3 has 12 amino acids. Here the CDR3 reads CASSLGSSPGYF. Here the CDR3 DNA reads TGTGCCAGCAGCTTAGGTTCTTCGCCGGGGTACTTC.

This clonotype was observed a handful of times. CDR3 residues: CASSAPSRNTIYF. The CDR3 DNA reads TGTGCCAGCAGCGCCCCTTCTCGGAACACCATATATTTT. J is TRBJ1-3 and V is TRBV9; D ambiguous. V was pared by 3 bases and J by 7 bases, with 11 bases between. This CDR3 has 13 amino acids. The germline gives CDR1 SGDLS, CDR2 YYNGEE.

This clonotype was observed many times. CDR3 coding DNA: TGTGCCATCCGGACGGACATAGTGTACGAGCAGTACTTC. Translation: CAIRTDIVYEQYF. This chain joins TRBV10-3 and TRBJ2-7, with D perhaps TRBD1 (5 bases). The CDR3 has 13 residues. V lost 8 bases, J lost 4 bases, and 15 bases lay in between. CDR1 ENHRY and CDR2 SYGVKD come from the germline V gene.

On this clonotype itself: This CDR3 is missing its conserved last phenylalanine or tryptophan, likely due to a read error. The rearrangement joins TRBV20-1 to TRBJ2-3, with D maybe TRBD2 (6 bases). Trimming stripped 2 bases from V and 4 bases from J, with 16 bases between. This CDR3 is 15 amino acids long. CDR1 and CDR2 from the germline V gene are DFQATT and SNEGSKA (reference sequence). The CDR3 region is CSARWRRGAADTQYI. The CDR3 DNA follows: TGCAGTGCTAGATGGCGGCGGGGCGCGGCAGATACGCAGTATATT.

This clonotype was recorded a few times. V and J are TRBV7-2 and TRBJ2-5; D perhaps matches TRBD1 (5 bases). The CDR3 has 13 residues. V was clipped by 4 bases and J by 12 bases, with 18 bases between them. The V gene's germline CDR1 is SGHTA and CDR2 FQGNSA. The CDR3 DNA sequence: TGTGCCAGCAGCTCCCAAGACAGCAACCCCGAGTACTTC. It yields the protein CASSSQDSNPEYF. Full variable domain (missing parts from reference TRBV7-2 and TRBJ2-5): GAGVSQSPSNKVTEKGKDVELRCDPISGHTALYWYRQSLGQGLEFLIYFQGNSAPDKSGLPSDRFSAERTGGSVSTLTIQRTQQEDSAVYLCASSSQDSNPEYFGPGTRLLVL.

In its sample, this clonotype was seen many times. The chain combines TRBV15 with TRBJ1-5; 9 positions agree with TRBD1. Germline CDR1 reads LNHNV; CDR2 reads YYDKDF (reference sequence). V was pared by 2 bases and J by 0 bases, with 5 bases of the junction left unmatched. The CDR3 length is 17 residues. CDR3 loop: CATSRSRTGDSNQPQHF. The CDR3, as DNA: TGTGCCACCAGCAGATCAAGGACAGGGGATAGCAATCAGCCCCAGCATTTT.

This clonotype turned up a few times. The V call is TRBV12-3 or TRBV12-4, the J call TRBJ2-2, with D uncertain. Trimming left V 7 bases short and J 2 bases short, with 11 bases between. The CDR3 is 14 amino acids. CDR3 in amino acids: CASNGVVNTGELFF. In DNA, the CDR3 is TGTGCCAGCAATGGGGTAGTAAACACCGGGGAGCTGTTTTTT.

This clonotype has ten or more counts. This chain connects TRBV20-1 to TRBJ2-1, with 11 bases fitting TRBD2. Germline lookup yields CDR1 DFQATT and CDR2 SNEGSKA (reference sequence). The junction had 5 bases not matched to a gene; V was cut back by 3 bases and J by 10 bases. The CDR3 extends over 13 amino acids. CDR3 protein: CSASLAGGSEQFF. CDR3 in DNA: TGCAGTGCTAGTTTAGCGGGAGGGTCAGAGCAGTTCTTC.

V and J are TRBV5-1 and TRBJ1-2; a possible D gene is TRBD1 (6 bases). Germline CDR1 reads SGHRS; CDR2 reads YFSETQ. The CDR3 is 14 residues long. V was shortened by 10 bases and J by 2 bases, with 18 bases between the two germline ends. The CDR3 loop reads CAAAQQGQNYGYTF. CDR3 DNA sequence: TGCGCCGCAGCGCAACAGGGTCAAAACTATGGCTACACCTTC.

This clonotype was counted a few times. This chain uses TRBV3-1 with TRBJ2-3; no reliable D call. CDR3 length equals 16 residues. V lost 4 bases and J 3 bases, leaving 17 bases between the germline ends. CDR1 and CDR2 from the germline V gene are LGHDT and YNNKEL (reference sequence). The CDR3 here is CASSRRVGQATDTQYF. The CDR3 DNA is TGTGCCAGCAGCCGCCGAGTGGGCCAGGCGACAGATACGCAGTATTTT.